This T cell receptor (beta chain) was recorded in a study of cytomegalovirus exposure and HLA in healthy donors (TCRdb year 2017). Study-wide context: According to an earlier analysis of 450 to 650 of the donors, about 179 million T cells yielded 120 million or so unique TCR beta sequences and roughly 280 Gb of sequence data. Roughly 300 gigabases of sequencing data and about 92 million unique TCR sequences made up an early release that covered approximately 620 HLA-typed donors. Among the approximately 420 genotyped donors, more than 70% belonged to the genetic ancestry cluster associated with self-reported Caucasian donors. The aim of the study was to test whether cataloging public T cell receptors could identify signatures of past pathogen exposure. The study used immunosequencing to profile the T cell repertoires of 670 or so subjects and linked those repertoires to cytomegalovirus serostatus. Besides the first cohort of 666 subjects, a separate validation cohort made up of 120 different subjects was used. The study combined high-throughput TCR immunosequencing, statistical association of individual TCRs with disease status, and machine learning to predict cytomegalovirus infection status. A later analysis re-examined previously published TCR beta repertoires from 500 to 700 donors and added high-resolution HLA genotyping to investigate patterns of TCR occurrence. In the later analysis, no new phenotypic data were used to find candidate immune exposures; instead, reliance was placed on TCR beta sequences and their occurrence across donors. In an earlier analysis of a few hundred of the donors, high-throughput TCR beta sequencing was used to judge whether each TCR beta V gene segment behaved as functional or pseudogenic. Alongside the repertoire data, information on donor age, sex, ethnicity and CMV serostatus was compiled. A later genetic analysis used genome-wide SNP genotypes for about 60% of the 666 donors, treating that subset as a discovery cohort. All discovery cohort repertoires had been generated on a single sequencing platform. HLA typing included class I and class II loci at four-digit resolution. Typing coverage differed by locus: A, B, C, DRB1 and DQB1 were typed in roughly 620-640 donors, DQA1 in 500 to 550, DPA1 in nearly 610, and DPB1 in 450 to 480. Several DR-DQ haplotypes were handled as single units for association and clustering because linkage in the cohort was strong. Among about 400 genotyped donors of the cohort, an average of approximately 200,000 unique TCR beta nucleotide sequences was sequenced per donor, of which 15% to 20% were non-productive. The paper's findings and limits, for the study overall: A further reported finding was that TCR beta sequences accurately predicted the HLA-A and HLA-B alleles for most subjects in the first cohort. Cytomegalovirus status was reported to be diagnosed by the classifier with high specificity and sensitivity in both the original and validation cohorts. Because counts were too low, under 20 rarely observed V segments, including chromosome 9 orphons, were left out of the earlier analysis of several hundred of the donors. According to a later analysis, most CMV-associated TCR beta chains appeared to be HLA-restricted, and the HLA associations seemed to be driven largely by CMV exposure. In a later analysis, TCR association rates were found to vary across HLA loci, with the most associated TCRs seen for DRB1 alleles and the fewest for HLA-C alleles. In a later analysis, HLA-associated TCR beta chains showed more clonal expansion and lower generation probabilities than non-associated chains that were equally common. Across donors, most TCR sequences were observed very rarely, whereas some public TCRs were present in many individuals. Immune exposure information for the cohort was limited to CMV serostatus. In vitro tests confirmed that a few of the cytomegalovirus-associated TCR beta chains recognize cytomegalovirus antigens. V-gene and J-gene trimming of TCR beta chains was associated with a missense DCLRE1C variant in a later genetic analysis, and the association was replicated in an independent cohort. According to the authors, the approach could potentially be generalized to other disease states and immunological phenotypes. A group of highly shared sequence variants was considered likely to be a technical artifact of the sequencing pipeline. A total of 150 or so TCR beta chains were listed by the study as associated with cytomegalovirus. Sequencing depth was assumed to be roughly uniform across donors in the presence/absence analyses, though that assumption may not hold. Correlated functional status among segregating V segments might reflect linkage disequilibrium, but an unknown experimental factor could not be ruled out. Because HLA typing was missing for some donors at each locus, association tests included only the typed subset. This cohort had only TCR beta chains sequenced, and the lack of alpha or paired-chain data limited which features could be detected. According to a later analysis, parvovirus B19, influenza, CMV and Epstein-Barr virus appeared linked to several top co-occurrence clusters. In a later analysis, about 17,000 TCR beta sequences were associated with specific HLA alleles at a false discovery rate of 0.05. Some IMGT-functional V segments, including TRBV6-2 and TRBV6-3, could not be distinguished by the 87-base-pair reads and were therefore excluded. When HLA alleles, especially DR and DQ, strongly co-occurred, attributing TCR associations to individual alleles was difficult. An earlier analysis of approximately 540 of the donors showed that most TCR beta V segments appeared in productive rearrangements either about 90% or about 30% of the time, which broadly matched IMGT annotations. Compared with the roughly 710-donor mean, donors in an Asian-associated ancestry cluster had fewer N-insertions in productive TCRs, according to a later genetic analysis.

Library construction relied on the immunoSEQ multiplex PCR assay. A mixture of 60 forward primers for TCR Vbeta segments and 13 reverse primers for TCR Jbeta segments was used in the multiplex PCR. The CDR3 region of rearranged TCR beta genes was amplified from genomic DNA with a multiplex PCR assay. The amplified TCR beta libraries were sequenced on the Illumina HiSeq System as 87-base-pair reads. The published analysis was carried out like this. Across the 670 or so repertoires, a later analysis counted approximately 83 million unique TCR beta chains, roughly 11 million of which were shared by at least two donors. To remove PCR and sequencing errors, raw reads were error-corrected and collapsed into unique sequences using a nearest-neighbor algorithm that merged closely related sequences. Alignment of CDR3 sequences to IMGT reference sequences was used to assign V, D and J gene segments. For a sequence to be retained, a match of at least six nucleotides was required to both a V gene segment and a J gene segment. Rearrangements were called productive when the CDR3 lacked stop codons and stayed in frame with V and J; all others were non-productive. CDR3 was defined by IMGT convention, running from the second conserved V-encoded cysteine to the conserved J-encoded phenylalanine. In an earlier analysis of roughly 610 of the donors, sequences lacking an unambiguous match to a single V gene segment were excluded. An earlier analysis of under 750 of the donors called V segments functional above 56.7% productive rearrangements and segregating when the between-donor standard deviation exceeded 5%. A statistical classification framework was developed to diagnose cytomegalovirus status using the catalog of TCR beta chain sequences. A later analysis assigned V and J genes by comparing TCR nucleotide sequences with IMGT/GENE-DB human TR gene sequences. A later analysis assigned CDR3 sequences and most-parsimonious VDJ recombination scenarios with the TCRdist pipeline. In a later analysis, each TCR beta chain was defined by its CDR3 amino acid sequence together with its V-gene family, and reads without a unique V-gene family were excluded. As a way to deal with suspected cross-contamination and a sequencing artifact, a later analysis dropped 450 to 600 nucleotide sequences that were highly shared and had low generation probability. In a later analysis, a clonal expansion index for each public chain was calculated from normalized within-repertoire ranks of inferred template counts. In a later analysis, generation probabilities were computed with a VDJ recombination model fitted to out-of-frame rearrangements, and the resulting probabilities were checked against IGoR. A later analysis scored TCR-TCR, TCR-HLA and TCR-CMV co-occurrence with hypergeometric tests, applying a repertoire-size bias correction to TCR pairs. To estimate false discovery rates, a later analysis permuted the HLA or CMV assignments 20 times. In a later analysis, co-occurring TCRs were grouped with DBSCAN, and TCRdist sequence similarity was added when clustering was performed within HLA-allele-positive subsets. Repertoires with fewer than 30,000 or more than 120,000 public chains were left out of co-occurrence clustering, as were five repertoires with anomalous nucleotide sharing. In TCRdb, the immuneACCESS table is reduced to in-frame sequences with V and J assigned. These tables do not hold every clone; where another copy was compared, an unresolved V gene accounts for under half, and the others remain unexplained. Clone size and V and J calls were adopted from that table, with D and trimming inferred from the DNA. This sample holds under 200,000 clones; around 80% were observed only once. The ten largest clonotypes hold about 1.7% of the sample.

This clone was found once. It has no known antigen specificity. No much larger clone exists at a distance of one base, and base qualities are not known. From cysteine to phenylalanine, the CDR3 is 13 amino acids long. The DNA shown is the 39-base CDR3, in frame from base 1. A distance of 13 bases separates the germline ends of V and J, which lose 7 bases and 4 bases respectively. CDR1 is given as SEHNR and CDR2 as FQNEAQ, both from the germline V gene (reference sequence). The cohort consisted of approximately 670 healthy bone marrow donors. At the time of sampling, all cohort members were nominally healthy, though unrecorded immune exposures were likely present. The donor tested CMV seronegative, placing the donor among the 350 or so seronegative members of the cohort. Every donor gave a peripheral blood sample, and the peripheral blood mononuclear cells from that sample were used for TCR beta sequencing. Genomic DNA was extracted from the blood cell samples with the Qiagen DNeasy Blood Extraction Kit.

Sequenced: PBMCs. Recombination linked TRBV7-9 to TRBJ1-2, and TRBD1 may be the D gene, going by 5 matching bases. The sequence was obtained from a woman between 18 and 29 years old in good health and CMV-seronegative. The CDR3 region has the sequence CASTTTAPYGYTF. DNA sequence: TGTGCCAGCACCACGACAGCTCCCTATGGCTACACCTTC.